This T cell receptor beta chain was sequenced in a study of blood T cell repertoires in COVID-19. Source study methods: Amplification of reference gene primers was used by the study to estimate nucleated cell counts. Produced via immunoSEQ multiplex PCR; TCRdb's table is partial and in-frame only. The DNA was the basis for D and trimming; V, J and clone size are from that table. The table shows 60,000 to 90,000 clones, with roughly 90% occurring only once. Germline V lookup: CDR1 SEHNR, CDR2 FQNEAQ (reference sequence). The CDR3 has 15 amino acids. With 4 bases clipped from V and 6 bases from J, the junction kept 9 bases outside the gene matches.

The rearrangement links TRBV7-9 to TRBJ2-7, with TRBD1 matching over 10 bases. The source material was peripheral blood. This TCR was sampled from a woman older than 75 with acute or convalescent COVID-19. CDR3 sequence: CASSSIGTGDPEQYF. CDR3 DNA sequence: TGTGCCAGCAGCTCAATAGGGACAGGGGATCCCGAGCAGTACTTC.